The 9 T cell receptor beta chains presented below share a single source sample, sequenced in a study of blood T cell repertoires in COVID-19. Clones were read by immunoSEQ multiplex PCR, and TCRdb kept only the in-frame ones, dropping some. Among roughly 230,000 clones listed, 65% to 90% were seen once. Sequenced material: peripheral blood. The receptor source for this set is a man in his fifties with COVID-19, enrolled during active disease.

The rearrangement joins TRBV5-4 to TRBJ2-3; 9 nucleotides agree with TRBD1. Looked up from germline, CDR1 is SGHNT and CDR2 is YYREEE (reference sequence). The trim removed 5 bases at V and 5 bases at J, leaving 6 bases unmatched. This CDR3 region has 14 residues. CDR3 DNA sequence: TGTGCCAGCAGTAAACAGGGGGCTGTAGATACGCAGTATTTT. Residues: CASSKQGAVDTQYF. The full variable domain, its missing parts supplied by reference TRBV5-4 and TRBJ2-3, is ETGVTQSPTHLIKTRGQQVTLRCSSQSGHNTVSWYQQALGQGPQFIFQYYREEENGRGNFPPRFSGLQFPNYSSELNVNALELDDSALYLCASSKQGAVDTQYFGPGTRLTVL.

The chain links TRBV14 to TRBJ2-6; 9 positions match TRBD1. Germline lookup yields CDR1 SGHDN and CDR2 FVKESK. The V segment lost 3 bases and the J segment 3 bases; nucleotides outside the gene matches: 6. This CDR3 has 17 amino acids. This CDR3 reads CASSQWTGENGANVLTF. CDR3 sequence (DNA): TGTGCCAGCAGCCAGTGGACAGGGGAAAATGGGGCCAACGTCCTGACTTTC.

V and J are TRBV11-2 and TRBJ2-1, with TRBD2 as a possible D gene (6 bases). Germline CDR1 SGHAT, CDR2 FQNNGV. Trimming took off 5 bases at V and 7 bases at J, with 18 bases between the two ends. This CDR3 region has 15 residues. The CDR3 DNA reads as TGTGCCAGCAGCCCCGGTGGAGGGTTGATGAATGAGCAGTTCTTC. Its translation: CASSPGGGLMNEQFF.

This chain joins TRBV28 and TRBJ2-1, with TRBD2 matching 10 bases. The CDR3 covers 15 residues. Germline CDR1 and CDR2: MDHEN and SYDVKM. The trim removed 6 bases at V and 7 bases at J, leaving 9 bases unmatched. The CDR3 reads CASSIAGGSVNEQFF. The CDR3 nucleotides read TGTGCCAGCAGCATAGCGGGGGGCTCCGTTAATGAGCAGTTCTTC.

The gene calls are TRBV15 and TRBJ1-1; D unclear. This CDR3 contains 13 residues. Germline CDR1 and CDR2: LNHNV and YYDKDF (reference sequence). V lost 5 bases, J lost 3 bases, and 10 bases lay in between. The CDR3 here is CATSVKTDTEAFF. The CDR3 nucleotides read TGTGCCACCAGCGTAAAAACTGACACTGAAGCTTTCTTT.

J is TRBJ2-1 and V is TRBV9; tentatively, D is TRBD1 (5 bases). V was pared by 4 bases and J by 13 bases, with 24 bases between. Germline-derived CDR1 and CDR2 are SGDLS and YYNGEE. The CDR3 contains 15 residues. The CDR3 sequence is CASSLGAFGHSSQFF. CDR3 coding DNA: TGTGCCAGCAGCCTCGGTGCTTTCGGACACTCCTCTCAGTTCTTC. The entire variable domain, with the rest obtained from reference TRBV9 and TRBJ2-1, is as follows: DSGVTQTPKHLITATGQRVTLRCSPRSGDLSVYWYQQSLDQGLQFLIQYYNGEERAKGNILERFSAQQFPDLHSELNLSSLELGDSALYFCASSLGAFGHSSQFFGPGTRLTVL.

CDR3 sequence (DNA): TGTGCCAGAAGCTTGGTTCGTCCAGGGCCCGGGAGTCAGCCCCAGCATTTT. As protein: CARSLVRPGPGSQPQHF. The chain carries TRBV5-3 and TRBJ1-5; possibly TRBD1 for D (5 bases). TRBV5-3 is marked as an open reading frame, function uncertain. The CDR3 runs to 17 residues. V lost 0 bases, J lost 6 bases, and 19 bases lay in between.

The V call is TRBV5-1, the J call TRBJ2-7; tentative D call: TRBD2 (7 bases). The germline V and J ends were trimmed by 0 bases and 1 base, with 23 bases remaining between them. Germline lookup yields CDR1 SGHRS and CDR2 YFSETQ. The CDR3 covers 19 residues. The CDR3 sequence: CASSLEPVRGASVSYEQYF. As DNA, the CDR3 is TGCGCCAGCAGCTTGGAACCTGTCCGGGGGGCCAGTGTGTCCTACGAGCAGTACTTC.

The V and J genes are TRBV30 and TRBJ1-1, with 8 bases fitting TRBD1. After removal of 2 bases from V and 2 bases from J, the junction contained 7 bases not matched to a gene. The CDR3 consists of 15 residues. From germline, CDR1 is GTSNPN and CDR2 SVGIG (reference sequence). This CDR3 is CAWSIPGTGNTEAFF. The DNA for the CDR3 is TGTGCCTGGAGTATCCCCGGGACAGGTAACACTGAAGCTTTCTTT. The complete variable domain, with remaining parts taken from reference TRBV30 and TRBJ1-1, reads SQTIHQWPATLVQPVGSPLSLECTVEGTSNPNLYWYRQAAGRGLQLLFYSVGIGQISSEVPQNLSASRPQDRQFILSSKKLLLSDSGFYLCAWSIPGTGNTEAFFGQGTRLTVV.